This passage covers 17 T cell receptor beta chains from one sample sequenced in a study of OX40 agonist ivuxolimab in advanced cancers. Libraries were prepared by immunoSEQ multiplex PCR; TCRdb keeps only in-frame clonotypes and omits some of them. The sample has 45,000 to 50,000 clones; approximately 90% are singletons. The sequencing here drew on CD4+ or CD8+ T cells sorted from blood, taken in a trial of the OX40 agonist ivuxolimab. Every receptor here comes from an adult with an advanced solid tumor such as melanoma, head and neck, liver or kidney cancer.

The gene calls are TRBV11-2 and TRBJ1-1; the match to TRBD1 covers 9 bases. CDR1 is SGHAT, CDR2 FQNNGV, per germline. Trimming removed 4 bases from V and 3 bases from J; junction bases left unmatched: 3. The length of the CDR3 is 14 residues. In DNA, the CDR3 is TGTGCCAGCAGCTCAGGACAGGGGCACACTGAAGCTTTCTTT. It yields the protein CASSSGQGHTEAFF.

Worth noting for this clone: The junction shows a germline mismatch at one end, possibly a read error. V and J are TRBV7-3 and TRBJ2-5; D gene unclear. Per germline, CDR1 SGHTA and CDR2 FQGTGA. The CDR3 sequence is 14 residues long. In DNA form, the CDR3 reads TGTGCCAGCAGCTTAGAGTGGGCCCAAGGGACCCAGTACTTC. Amino acids: CASSLEWAQGTQYF.

This chain connects TRBV5-1 to TRBJ2-7, with D possibly being TRBD2 (5 bases). V was clipped by 0 bases and J by 0 bases, with 7 bases between them. Per the germline V gene, CDR1 is SGHRS and CDR2 is YFSETQ. There are 14 residues in the CDR3. The CDR3 spells CASSLGLASYEQYF. The CDR3 DNA reads as TGCGCCAGCAGCTTGGGTCTAGCCTCCTACGAGCAGTACTTC.

The rearrangement uses TRBV20-1 and TRBJ2-1; the D gene is possibly TRBD2 (5 bases). Trimming removed 2 bases from V and 13 bases from J, with 12 bases in between. The CDR3 is 11 amino acids. Germline V gives CDR1 DFQATT, CDR2 SNEGSKA (reference sequence). CDR3 coding DNA: TGCAGTGCTAGAAGGACGAGGGAACAGTTCTTC. It translates to CSARRTREQFF.

The chain links TRBV5-5 to TRBJ2-7; TRBD2 matches 7 bases. CDR3 length: 16 amino acids. Germline CDR1 reads SGHKS; CDR2 reads YYEKEE (reference sequence). Germline trimming cut 0 bases from V and 0 bases from J; bases unmatched to any gene: 6. CDR3: CASSLVSGAISYEQYF. CDR3 nucleotides: TGTGCCAGCAGCTTGGTGAGCGGGGCTATCTCCTACGAGCAGTACTTC.

The chain joins TRBV27 to TRBJ2-7; TRBD1 agrees at 8 bases. J was trimmed by 5 bases and V by 5 bases; bases with no gene match: 14. The CDR3 runs to 16 residues. The germline gives CDR1 MNHEY, CDR2 SMNVEV (reference sequence). CDR3 protein: CASSSVQGARGHEQYF. DNA for the CDR3: TGTGCCAGCAGTAGCGTCCAGGGGGCTCGGGGCCACGAGCAGTACTTC.

The gene calls are TRBV7-3 and TRBJ2-1, with D uncertain. V was shortened by 5 bases and J by 4 bases, with 15 bases between the two germline ends. Germline CDR1 reads SGHTA; CDR2 reads FQGTGA. The length of the CDR3 is 15 residues. CDR3 amino acids: CASSTRLKPYNEQFF. CDR3 DNA: TGTGCCAGCAGCACCAGACTGAAACCTTACAATGAGCAGTTCTTC.

This chain uses TRBV7-9 with TRBJ1-1; 9 nucleotides align to TRBD1. CDR3 length: 14 residues. The ends lost 11 bases at V and 2 bases at J; junction bases unmatched: 9. Germline V gene lookup returns CDR1 SEHNR and CDR2 FQNEAQ (reference sequence). In nucleotides, the CDR3 is TGTGCCGGAGAAGAGGGACAGGGAAACACTGAAGCTTTCTTT. It yields the protein CAGEEGQGNTEAFF.

This chain joins TRBV18 and TRBJ1-1; a possible D gene is TRBD1 (5 bases). V lost 3 bases, J lost 0 bases, and 8 bases lay in between. Germline CDR1 is KGHSH and CDR2 is LQKENI. The CDR3 length is 14 residues. The CDR3 loop reads CASSPDTLNTEAFF. The CDR3, as DNA: TGTGCCAGCTCACCGGACACTTTGAACACTGAAGCTTTCTTT.

This sequence joins TRBV4-1 and TRBJ2-5, with TRBD2 matching over 8 bases. V lost 4 bases to trimming and J lost 2 bases; unmatched junction nucleotides: 6. The CDR3 sequence is 15 residues long. Germline values: CDR1 MGHRA, CDR2 YSYEKL. The CDR3 loop is CASSPGRGGQETQYF. CDR3 nucleotide sequence: TGCGCCAGCAGCCCCGGACGGGGGGGACAAGAGACCCAGTACTTC.

V and J are TRBV27 and TRBJ2-1, with TRBD1 as a possible D gene (5 bases). V was cut by 7 bases and J by 8 bases, with 12 bases left in between. CDR3 length: 12 amino acids. Germline V CDR1 and CDR2: MNHEY, SMNVEV (reference sequence). The CDR3 DNA reads as TGTGCCAGCACCCTCTTCAGGGATGAGCAGTTCTTC. Translated: CASTLFRDEQFF.

The gene calls are TRBV18 and TRBJ1-4; D remains ambiguous. The germline V gene encodes CDR1 KGHSH and CDR2 LQKENI. The V and J ends lost 6 bases and 4 bases respectively, with 9 bases between them. The CDR3 has 13 residues. CDR3 residues: CASSRASNEKLFF. In nucleotides, the CDR3 is TGTGCCAGCTCGCGGGCGAGTAATGAAAAACTGTTTTTT.

This sequence joins TRBV7-2 and TRBJ2-7; tentatively, D is TRBD2 (5 bases). The CDR3 covers 14 residues. V gave up 3 bases and J gave up 2 bases, with 11 bases separating them. Germline lookup yields CDR1 SGHTA and CDR2 FQGNSA. The chain's CDR3 is CASSFPSPTYEQYF. DNA of the CDR3: TGTGCCAGCAGCTTCCCTAGCCCGACCTACGAGCAGTACTTC. The variable domain in full, with the rest retrieved from reference TRBV7-2 and TRBJ2-7, is GAGVSQSPSNKVTEKGKDVELRCDPISGHTALYWYRQSLGQGLEFLIYFQGNSAPDKSGLPSDRFSAERTGGSVSTLTIQRTQQEDSAVYLCASSFPSPTYEQYFGPGTRLTVT.

The V and J genes are TRBV13 and TRBJ2-7; no clear D gene. V was trimmed by 2 bases and J by 4 bases, leaving 12 bases between them. Germline CDR1 reads PRHDT; CDR2 reads FYEKMQ (reference sequence). The CDR3 spans 14 residues. The CDR3 reads CASSLKGLVYEQYF. DNA for the CDR3: TGTGCCAGCAGCTTAAAGGGTCTGGTTTACGAGCAGTACTTC.

This chain joins TRBV19 and TRBJ2-1, with TRBD2 matching over 10 bases. Germline assignment: CDR1 LNHDA and CDR2 SQIVND (reference sequence). The CDR3 is 15 amino acids. The trim removed 3 bases at V and 7 bases at J, leaving 6 bases unmatched. The CDR3 region has the DNA TGTGCCAGTAGTATTTGGACTAGCGGTAGGAATGAGCAGTTCTTC. Protein product: CASSIWTSGRNEQFF.

The rearrangement uses TRBV19 and TRBJ1-5, with TRBD1 matching over 8 bases. The CDR3 runs 14 residues. The germline CDR1 and CDR2 sequences are LNHDA and SQIVND (reference sequence). Germline trimming cut 9 bases from V and 2 bases from J; bases unmatched to any gene: 6. CDR3 sequence (DNA): TGTGCCAGCACACTGACAGGGGGCAATCAGCCCCAGCATTTT. Protein: CASTLTGGNQPQHF.

The chain recombines TRBV5-4 with TRBJ2-1; 7 nucleotides line up with TRBD2. CDR1 and CDR2 (germline): SGHNT, YYREEE (reference sequence). This CDR3 region has 14 residues. The V gene end was trimmed by 2 bases and the J gene end by 2 bases; junction bases not matched to a gene: 1. CDR3 DNA sequence: TGTGCCAGCAGCTTCGGGGGGACCTACAATGAGCAGTTCTTC. It translates to CASSFGGTYNEQFF.